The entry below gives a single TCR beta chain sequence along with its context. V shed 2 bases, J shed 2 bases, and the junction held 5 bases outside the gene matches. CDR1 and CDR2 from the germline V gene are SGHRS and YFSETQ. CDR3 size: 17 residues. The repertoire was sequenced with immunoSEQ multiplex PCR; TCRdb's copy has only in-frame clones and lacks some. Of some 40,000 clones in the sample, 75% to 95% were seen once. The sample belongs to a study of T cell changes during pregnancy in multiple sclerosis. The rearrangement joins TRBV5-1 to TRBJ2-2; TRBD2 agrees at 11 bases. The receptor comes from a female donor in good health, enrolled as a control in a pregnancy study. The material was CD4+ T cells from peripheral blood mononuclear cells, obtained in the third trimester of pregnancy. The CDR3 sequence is CASSLIAGGFNTGELFF. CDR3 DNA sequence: TGCGCCAGCAGCTTAATAGCGGGAGGGTTTAACACCGGGGAGCTGTTTTTT.